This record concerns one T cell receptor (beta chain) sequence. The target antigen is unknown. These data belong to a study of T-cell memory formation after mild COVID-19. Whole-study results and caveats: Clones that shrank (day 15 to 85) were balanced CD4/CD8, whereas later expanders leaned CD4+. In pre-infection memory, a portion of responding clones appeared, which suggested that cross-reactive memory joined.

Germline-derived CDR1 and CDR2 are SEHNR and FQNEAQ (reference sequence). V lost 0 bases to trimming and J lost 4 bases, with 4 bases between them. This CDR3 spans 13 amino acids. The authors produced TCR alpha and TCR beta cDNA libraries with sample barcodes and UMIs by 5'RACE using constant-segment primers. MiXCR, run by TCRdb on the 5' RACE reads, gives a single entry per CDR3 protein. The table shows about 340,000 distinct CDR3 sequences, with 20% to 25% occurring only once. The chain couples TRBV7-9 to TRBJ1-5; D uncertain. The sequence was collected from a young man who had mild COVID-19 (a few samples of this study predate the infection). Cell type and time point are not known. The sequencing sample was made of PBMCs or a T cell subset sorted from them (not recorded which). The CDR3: CASSLAVNQPQHF. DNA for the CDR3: TGTGCCAGCAGCTTAGCCGTGAATCAGCCCCAGCATTTT.